This TCR beta chain originates from a study of human T cells and chemical hapten exposure. Study background: Small volume differences among pooled libraries mainly caused per-sample TCR yield variation.

Single cDNA molecules in the library carried unique molecular identifiers attached during preparation. A single record per CDR3 protein comes from TCRdb applying MiXCR to the RACE reads. This sample yields about 82,000 distinct CDR3 sequences, of which around 7% are seen a single time; 1.3% belongs to the top ten. The CDR3 runs 14 residues. V was clipped by 3 bases and J by 5 bases, with 11 bases between them. The germline V gene has CDR1 SNHLY and CDR2 FYNNEI. Time point: patch test 2, 6 weeks after DPC sensitization. Documented treatment: therapeutic diphenylcyclopropenone sensitization with weekly scalp DPC. Study-wide findings and caveats: Alopecia was present in the donors, so their immune response may differ from healthy people's. Expanded TCRs created a significantly greater count of big CDR3 similarity clusters than controls did.

This clonotype was counted ten times or more. Its antigen is still unknown. This clonotype was sampled from a woman aged 25 to 45 with alopecia areata. Some clones in this sample may be carry-over from other donors' samples. Sequencing used whole blood, obtained in connection with sensitization to the hapten diphenylcyclopropenone (DPC). V and J are TRBV2 and TRBJ2-1, with no clear D. Here the CDR3 DNA reads TGTGCCAGCAGTGAGGTTCACAGAGACAATGAGCAGTTCTTC. As protein: CASSEVHRDNEQFF.